This is a list of T cell receptor beta chains from one sample in a study of cytomegalovirus exposure and HLA in healthy donors. Measured with immunoSEQ multiplex PCR; TCRdb has only the in-frame clones, and not every one. The sample yields about 120,000 clones, more than 75% seen once. Source material: PBMCs. The receptors stem from a female donor in good health and CMV-seronegative. CDR3s leave out the opening cysteine and the closing phenylalanine or tryptophan.

V,CDR3
TRBV5-4,ASSLERGKTDTQY
TRBV4-3,ASSPGLAHEQF
TRBV6-1,ASSEVGGKSNQPQH
TRBV13,ASSLEGWGGYNEQF
TRBV25-1,ASRNSNQPQH
TRBV5-1,ASSLDGQPNEKLF
TRBV6-6,ASSPIKEAF
TRBV18,ASSERTKETQY
TRBV25-1,ASSEFPTTGVREQY
TRBV7-9,SSSPSTGFGYEQY
TRBV18,ASSLGLAGADEQF
TRBV9,ASSRTGPGYT
TRBV14,ASSLLDRDTGELF
TRBV6-1,ASKADSPYEQY
TRBV7-2,ASSLTGLSGNTIY
TRBV27,ASSFGGSEAF
TRBV7-9,ASSATSGSNYGYT
TRBV5-1,ASSLGTGGIGEQY
TRBV18,ASSRAQQNTEAF
TRBV7-2,ASSLGWPGGHGELF
TRBV15,ATTLEEYTEAF
TRBV10-3,AIRDRVGYT
TRBV6-6,ASSSWTGENYEQY
TRBV5-4,ASSLGQGGETQY
TRBV9,ASSVGGLPNLEQF
TRBV19,ASSIVGPRPGTSGYEQY
TRBV5-4,ASSLVDRENTEAF
TRBV30,AWSIRTGGWNEQY
TRBV19,ASSVAPGGPSTDTQY
TRBV5-8,ASHSGLYQPQH
TRBV2,ASSVRRQQLHGYT
TRBV28,ASFSGGKVGELF
TRBV7-3,SSSLGGQETQY
TRBV5-1,ASSLDPGSGYT
TRBV11-2,ASSSSRGFGELF
TRBV9,ASSVGTVNTGELF
TRBV28,ASSFQAGFTDTQY